This TCR beta chain derives from a study of shared clonotypes between healthy human individuals. TCRdb's table, derived via immunoSEQ multiplex PCR, lists solely in-frame clones and lacks some. This table has about 2.5 million clones, around 92% appearing once. HIV-negative, healthy adults without recent acute infections or vaccinations were the donors. The sequencing sample was made of naive CD4+ T cells from PBMCs. Noted subset: CD45RA+ positively selected. The TCR comes from a man aged 18 to 30 in good health. Some clones in this sample may be carry-over from other donors' samples.

The CDR3 sequence: CATSRSSRGTGVRETQYF. The CDR3 DNA follows: TGTGCCACCAGCAGATCTAGTCGCGGGACAGGGGTAAGAGAGACCCAGTACTTC. The J gene is TRBJ2-5, the V gene TRBV15; the match to TRBD1 covers 10 bases. J was trimmed by 4 bases and V by 2 bases; bases with no gene match: 13. The CDR3 runs to 18 residues. Germline V lookup: CDR1 LNHNV, CDR2 YYDKDF (reference sequence).